This T cell receptor (beta chain) was sequenced during a study of vaccination and CD4 T cells after COVID-19. Specified treatment: roughly ten-day PBMC culture with coronavirus spike peptide pools or control peptides (ViraFEST assay). About this clonotype itself: Its antigen is currently unknown.

Germline loops: CDR1 LNHDA, CDR2 SQIVND (reference sequence). The trim removed 2 bases at V and 10 bases at J, leaving 6 bases unmatched. The CDR3 is 14 amino acids. Oncomine TCR Beta short-read sequencing was applied to DNA from cultured CD4+ T cells. TCRdb used MiXCR to reprocess the PCR reads, holding one entry per CDR3 protein. The table has 7,000 to 9,000 distinct CDR3 sequences, around 63% seen once. The specimen sequenced was CD4+ T cells from blood, cultured in vitro. The chain employs TRBV19 and TRBJ2-1, with 9 bases identical to TRBD1. This receptor was identified in a human donor who had recovered from COVID-19. The CDR3 DNA sequence: TGTGCCAGTAGTATACTCGGGACAGGGATGGAGCAGTTCTTC. As protein: CASSILGTGMEQFF.